The T cell receptor beta chain under discussion was sequenced for a study of blood T cell repertoires in COVID-19. Turning to the study itself: Sites in the United States, Italy and Spain provided acute and convalescent COVID-19 samples. T cells, B-cell-depleted T cells, or PBMCs supplied cDNA or gDNA.

Trimming took 3 bases from V and 0 from J, leaving 5 bases between them. The CDR3 is 13 amino acids. The germline gives CDR1 MNHNS, CDR2 SASEGT. As handled by the study authors: Using reference gene primer amplification, nucleated cell counts were estimated. Only in-frame clones appear in the TCRdb table, and some are missing; sequencing was by immunoSEQ multiplex PCR. From that table come the V and J calls and clone size; the DNA was used to work out D and trimming. Of about 130,000 clones in the sample, approximately 78% were seen once. The J gene is TRBJ1-1, the V gene TRBV6-1; no definite D call. Sequenced sample: peripheral blood. This TCR was recovered from a man in his 60s who had recovered from COVID-19. The CDR3 is CASSESLNTEAFF. CDR3 DNA sequence: TGTGCCAGCAGTGAGTCTCTGAACACTGAAGCTTTCTTT.